This T cell receptor (beta chain) was obtained from a study of blood T cell repertoires in COVID-19. Germline V gene sequence: CDR1 SQVTM, CDR2 ANQGSEA. V was shortened by 8 bases and J by 5 bases, with 18 bases between the two germline ends. This CDR3 is built from 13 residues. Some clones are missing from TCRdb's copy, which holds only in-frame ones; the method was immunoSEQ multiplex PCR. The repertoire consists of under 200,000 clones, with 86% occurring once and the leading ten covering 5.6%. The genes are TRBV29-1 and TRBJ2-5, with D unresolved. The sequence came from a man aged 40-50 years with acute COVID-19. Input material: PBMCs or T cells enriched from blood (not recorded which). The CDR3 nucleotides read TGCAGCTCCGCGCCGAGACTTGGTGAGACCCAGTACTTC. Its translation is CSSAPRLGETQYF. The full variable domain, in which reference TRBV29-1 and TRBJ2-5 provide the parts outside the CDR3, is SAVISQKPSRDICQRGTSLTIQCQVDSQVTMMFWYRQQPGQSLTLIATANQGSEATYESGFVIDKFPISRPNLTFSTLTVSNMSPEDSSIYLCSSAPRLGETQYFGPGTRLLVL.